This T cell receptor (beta chain) was profiled in a study of Graves' ophthalmopathy and Graves' hyperthyroidism. Hyperthyroidism cases were recent diagnoses of under 2 months' duration in people aged 18 to 65. Exclusion covered patients with other autoimmune diseases or uncontrolled infections (as well as pregnancy or lactation). With 3 bases removed from V and 11 bases from J, the gap between germline ends came to 10 bases. The CDR3 runs to 11 residues. This clonotype was observed at least ten times. TCR beta CDR3 regions were amplified from RNA transcripts. HTBI primers were used in a first-round RT-PCR, which preceded a second-round multiplex PCR. MiXCR, applied by TCRdb to the multiplex PCR reads, yields one record per CDR3 protein. The sample holds around 1,000,000 distinct CDR3 sequences, about two fifths seen once.

The TCR comes from an adult man with Graves' hyperthyroidism. Sequencing was carried out using peripheral blood or thyroid tissue (not recorded which). The chain joins TRBV12-3 or TRBV12-4 to TRBJ1-1, with D hard to call. As DNA, the CDR3 is TGTGCCAGCAGTTTTCAGGACGCTGCTTTCTTT. Protein sequence: CASSFQDAAFF.